These 21 T cell receptor beta chains were sequenced from one sample in a study of beta chain features in type 1 diabetes. Sequencing targeted expressed TCRB transcripts, as all isolated RNA had been reverse transcribed. Using immunoSEQ multiplex PCR, the repertoire was profiled, and TCRdb retains in-frame clones only, with some absent. The data show 400,000 to 600,000 clones, with approximately 31% seen just once and 0.06% to 0.07% held by the top ten. The sequenced material came from naive CD4+ T cells from blood. The origin of the receptors is a man between 18 and 35 years old in good health.

The chain is built from TRBV9 and TRBJ2-3, with D tentatively TRBD2 (6 bases). Germline V gives CDR1 SGDLS, CDR2 YYNGEE. CDR3 size: 13 residues. Trimming stripped 3 bases from V and 5 bases from J, with 10 bases between. CDR3 loop: CASSAAGGDTQYF. The DNA of the CDR3 is TGTGCCAGCAGCGCAGCGGGCGGAGATACGCAGTATTTT.

The sample holds a few counts of this clone. The V and J genes are TRBV28 and TRBJ2-5; the match to TRBD2 covers 7 bases. After removal of 6 bases from V and 4 bases from J, the junction contained 11 bases not matched to a gene. The CDR3 sequence is 15 residues long. The V gene's germline CDR1 is MDHEN and CDR2 SYDVKM. The CDR3 DNA reads as TGTGCCAGCAGCCCCCGCGGGGGTATAGGAGAGACCCAGTACTTC. The encoded protein is CASSPRGGIGETQYF.

There are a few counts of this clone. CDR3 coding DNA: TGTGCCAGCAGTCGAGAAGCAGCGACCTACAATGAGCAGTTCTTC. This codes for CASSREAATYNEQFF. The rearrangement joins TRBV2 to TRBJ2-1; no definite D call. Looked up from germline, CDR1 is SNHLY and CDR2 is FYNNEI. The V end lost 5 bases, the J end lost 2 bases, and 13 bases lay between the germline ends. The CDR3 totals 15 residues.

The chain joins TRBV13 to TRBJ2-5; TRBD2 aligns across 14 bases. The germline gives CDR1 PRHDT, CDR2 FYEKMQ (reference sequence). The CDR3 sequence is 16 residues long. V trimming: 3 bases; J trimming: 3 bases; junction bases outside the gene matches: 3. The CDR3 DNA reads TGTGCCAGCAGCTTGACTAGCGGGAGGGAGGAAGAGACCCAGTACTTC. Protein product: CASSLTSGREEETQYF.

J is TRBJ2-3 and V is TRBV19, with 8 bases matching TRBD1. The CDR3 is 14 amino acids. Germline V gene lookup returns CDR1 LNHDA and CDR2 SQIVND (reference sequence). The V segment lost 10 bases and the J segment 2 bases; nucleotides outside the gene matches: 8. CDR3 protein: CATRGQAVTDTQYF. The CDR3 bases are TGTGCCACCAGGGGACAGGCTGTCACAGATACGCAGTATTTT.

As concerns this clone: Other DNA sequences in this specimen translate into the identical CDR3. The chain joins TRBV2 to TRBJ2-3; 8 bases align to TRBD1. The germline CDR1 and CDR2 sequences are SNHLY and FYNNEI. The CDR3 length is 14 residues. V shed 2 bases, J shed 2 bases, and the junction held 0 bases outside the gene matches. The CDR3 region is CASSEQGATDTQYF. DNA of the CDR3: TGTGCCAGCAGTGAACAGGGGGCCACAGATACGCAGTATTTT.

This clone was counted between two and nine times. The J gene is TRBJ2-7, the V gene TRBV27; no clear D gene. The CDR3 has 15 amino acids. Germline assignment: CDR1 MNHEY and CDR2 SMNVEV (reference sequence). Trimming shortened V by 7 bases and J by 3 bases, and 19 bases separated the two germline ends. The CDR3 sequence: CASNLWGAIDYEQYF. CDR3 nucleotide sequence: TGTGCCAGCAACCTCTGGGGTGCAATTGACTACGAGCAGTACTTC.

The gene calls are TRBV7-6 and TRBJ2-3, with a tentative D call TRBD2 (6 bases). The V end lost 5 bases, the J end lost 0 bases, and 9 bases lay between the germline ends. The germline V gene has CDR1 SGHVS and CDR2 FNYEAQ. The CDR3 covers 14 residues. In nucleotides, the CDR3 is TGTGCCAGCAGCATGACTAGTAGCACAGATACGCAGTATTTT. It encodes CASSMTSSTDTQYF. Supplemented by reference TRBV7-6 and TRBJ2-3, the full variable domain reads GAGVSQSPRYKVTKRGQDVALRCDPISGHVSLYWYRQALGQGPEFLTYFNYEAQQDKSGLPNDRFSAERPEGSISTLTIQRTEQRDSAMYRCASSMTSSTDTQYFGPGTRLTVL.

The chain recombines TRBV6-4 with TRBJ2-1; D gene unclear. The CDR3 runs 18 residues. Germline V gene lookup returns CDR1 MRHNA and CDR2 SNTAGT. Trimming took 0 bases from V and 4 from J, leaving 19 bases between them. The CDR3 region is CASSDSISIGPPYNEQFF. CDR3 coding DNA: TGTGCCAGCAGTGACTCGATCTCTATAGGCCCGCCATACAATGAGCAGTTCTTC.

This chain links TRBV30 with TRBJ2-1; D gene uncertain. This CDR3 comprises 14 residues. V was shortened by 5 bases and J by 3 bases, with 14 bases between the two germline ends. CDR1 GTSNPN and CDR2 SVGIG come from the germline V gene (reference sequence). The CDR3 is CAWVSGVFYNEQFF. CDR3 DNA: TGTGCCTGGGTCTCTGGGGTCTTCTACAATGAGCAGTTCTTC.

For the CDR3, the DNA is TGTGCCAGCAGCCCTCCCGGGGTGGCGAACATTCAGTACTTC. Translating it yields CASSPPGVANIQYF. The rearrangement links TRBV9 to TRBJ2-4, with D possibly TRBD2 on 5 matching bases. Deletions cut 4 bases from V and 7 bases from J, with 15 bases between. The CDR3 contains 14 residues. CDR1 and CDR2 (germline): SGDLS, YYNGEE. The entire variable domain, with the rest obtained from reference TRBV9 and TRBJ2-4, is as follows: DSGVTQTPKHLITATGQRVTLRCSPRSGDLSVYWYQQSLDQGLQFLIQYYNGEERAKGNILERFSAQQFPDLHSELNLSSLELGDSALYFCASSPPGVANIQYFGAGTRLSVL.

The gene calls are TRBV7-2 and TRBJ2-3, with 9 bases lining up with TRBD2. CDR3 length: 14 amino acids. After removal of 8 bases from V and 1 base from J, the junction contained 4 bases not matched to a gene. Germline V gene lookup returns CDR1 SGHTA and CDR2 FQGNSA. The CDR3 reads CASGRLAGTDTQYF. In DNA form, the CDR3 reads TGTGCCAGCGGTCGACTAGCGGGCACAGATACGCAGTATTTT.

This clone turned up a few times. The chain is built from TRBV30 and TRBJ1-1; no definite D call. This CDR3 spans 10 amino acids. Trimming took off 8 bases at V and 6 bases at J, with 10 bases between the two ends. Germline CDR1 reads GTSNPN; CDR2 reads SVGIG (reference sequence). CDR3 sequence: CAGREAEAFF. The DNA for the CDR3 is TGTGCCGGTCGGGAGGCTGAAGCTTTCTTT.

V is TRBV30 and J is TRBJ2-1; possibly TRBD1 for D (5 bases). CDR3 length: 14 amino acids. V lost 3 bases and J lost 5, with 14 bases in between. Germline loops: CDR1 GTSNPN, CDR2 SVGIG (reference sequence). The CDR3 bases are TGTGCCTGGAGCCCCGACAGAACCAACAATGAGCAGTTCTTC. Protein sequence: CAWSPDRTNNEQFF.

In regard to this clone: The same CDR3 is also encoded by other DNA sequences in this sample. The rearrangement links TRBV5-1 to TRBJ2-1, with 12 nucleotides matching TRBD2. CDR3 length equals 17 residues. Germline V gene data show CDR1 as SGHRS and CDR2 as YFSETQ. V shed 0 bases and J 3 bases; nucleotides not matched to a gene: 4. The CDR3 loop reads CASSLGLAGGYYNEQFF. CDR3 nucleotides: TGCGCCAGCAGCTTGGGCCTAGCGGGAGGGTACTACAATGAGCAGTTCTTC.

The chain has TRBV7-9 and TRBJ2-7, with a tentative D call TRBD1 (5 bases). The CDR3 runs 13 residues. Germline loops: CDR1 SEHNR, CDR2 FQNEAQ (reference sequence). Trimming stripped 3 bases from V and 5 bases from J, with 11 bases between. The CDR3 loop reads CASSFAGSNEQYF. CDR3 DNA: TGTGCCAGCAGCTTCGCAGGGTCTAACGAGCAGTACTTC.

The chain has TRBV4-3 and TRBJ2-7; TRBD2 agrees at 9 bases. The V gene's germline CDR1 is LGHNA and CDR2 YSLEER. The trim removed 0 bases at V and 3 bases at J, leaving 6 bases unmatched. The CDR3 length is 16 residues. CDR3 DNA sequence: TGCGCCAGCAGCCAAGATCTGGCGACTAGCGGCTACGAGCAGTACTTC. It is translated as CASSQDLATSGYEQYF.

A few counts support this clone. The chain links TRBV11-2 to TRBJ2-1; no reliable D call. The CDR3 consists of 15 residues. The germline V gene encodes CDR1 SGHAT and CDR2 FQNNGV. V shed 1 base and J shed 2 bases, with 9 bases lying between them. In DNA form, the CDR3 reads TGTGCCAGCAGCTTAGTTGGCGGCGCCTACAATGAGCAGTTCTTC. It translates to CASSLVGGAYNEQFF.

J is TRBJ2-5 and V is TRBV6-5; D may match TRBD1 or TRBD2 (5 bases each). The CDR3 consists of 13 residues. Trimming took off 5 bases at V and 4 bases at J, with 11 bases between the two ends. Germline assignment: CDR1 MNHEY and CDR2 SVGAGI. The CDR3 region is CASSTGTRETQYF. The DNA for the CDR3 is TGTGCCAGCAGTACTGGGACGCGAGAGACCCAGTACTTC.

The chain employs TRBV7-3 and TRBJ2-3; D possibly uses TRBD1 or TRBD2 (5 bases each). Germline V gene sequence: CDR1 SGHTA, CDR2 FQGTGA. The V end was cut by 0 bases, the J end by 1 base, with 8 bases between. CDR3 length: 15 amino acids. CDR3 sequence reads: CASSLTGPRTDTQYF. The CDR3 DNA reads as TGTGCCAGCAGCTTAACGGGACCGCGCACAGATACGCAGTATTTT.

The chain recombines TRBV5-1 with TRBJ2-2; D uncertain. CDR3 length equals 14 residues. Trimming pared 8 bases from V and 6 bases from J, leaving 17 bases between. CDR1 SGHRS and CDR2 YFSETQ come from the germline V gene. CDR3 sequence reads: CASLQSPGAGELFF. The DNA for the CDR3 is TGCGCCAGTCTTCAGAGTCCCGGCGCCGGGGAGCTGTTTTTT.